The 2 T cell receptor beta chains reported below all come from one sample, sequenced in a study of CD8 T cells in ankylosing spondylitis. Study-wide points: Among TCR beta sequences, a motif of eight highly homologous variants appeared characteristic of ankylosing spondylitis blood.

TCRdb re-called the 5' RACE reads with MiXCR, one entry per CDR3 protein. The sample lists roughly 490,000 distinct CDR3 sequences, roughly 5% occurring once. These receptors are not linked to any known antigen. Material: blood, either unsorted or a sorted T cell fraction (not recorded which). These receptors all come from a male donor with ankylosing spondylitis.

This clonotype came up many times. This chain links TRBV20-1 with TRBJ2-7; tentative D call: TRBD1 (6 bases). Germline V gene lookup returns CDR1 DFQATT and CDR2 SNEGSKA (reference sequence). The CDR3 contains 15 residues. Trimming left V 1 base short and J 3 bases short, with 16 bases between. CDR3 region: CSARVQDSEIYEQYF. CDR3 coding DNA: TGCAGTGCTAGAGTCCAGGACAGCGAAATCTACGAGCAGTACTTC.

This chain links TRBV5-1 with TRBJ2-7; 7 nucleotides agree with TRBD1. The J segment lost 3 bases and the V segment lost 0 bases, leaving 6 bases of the junction unmatched. Germline V gene data show CDR1 as SGHRS and CDR2 as YFSETQ. CDR3 length: 15 amino acids. Here the CDR3 reads CASSLVQGKLYEQYF. The DNA for the CDR3 is TGCGCCAGCAGCTTGGTACAGGGGAAACTCTACGAGCAGTACTTC.